This TCR beta chain is from a study of beta chain features in type 1 diabetes. Study-level results: Junctions at VDJ sites from type 1 diabetes patients had fewer insertions and more deletions.

This CDR3 has 13 residues. The germline V gene encodes CDR1 SNHLY and CDR2 FYNNEI. The V and J ends lost 7 bases and 3 bases respectively, with 10 bases between them. Reverse transcribing all isolated RNA meant expressed TCRB transcripts were sequenced. Some clones are missing from TCRdb's copy, which holds only in-frame ones; the method was immunoSEQ multiplex PCR. The sample includes roughly 500,000 clones, around 10% seen only once; the top ten take approximately 0.05%. Remarks on this clone: The antigen is not known.

The clonotype was recovered from a woman under 30 in good health. The specimen sequenced was naive CD4+ T cells from blood. The V gene is TRBV2, the J gene TRBJ1-5, with a possible D match to TRBD1 (6 bases). The CDR3 DNA follows: TGTGCCAGCAAGGGGGATGTCAATCAGCCCCAGCATTTT. Amino acid sequence: CASKGDVNQPQHF.